This TCR beta chain emerged from a study of CD8 T cells in Susac syndrome. General observations from the study: Clonal CD8+ expansion in Susac was highest in TEMRA cells and active patients.

RNA amounts of 0.5 to 1 ug underwent reverse transcription with random hexamers. An immunoSEQ multiplex PCR generated amplified TCR beta CDR3 products spanning 54 Vbeta and 13 Jbeta. TCRdb re-called the immunoSEQ multiplex PCR reads through MiXCR, storing one row per CDR3 protein. The table shows around 80,000 distinct CDR3 sequences, with less than 95% occurring only once. With respect to this clonotype: The antigen remains unidentified.

This CDR3 has 16 residues. Trimming removed 1 base from V and 2 bases from J; junction bases left unmatched: 5. The TCR sequence derives from a human donor with Susac syndrome. Sequenced input: CD8+ T cells from PBMCs. The chain links TRBV12-3 or TRBV12-4 to TRBJ2-3, with 8 positions matching TRBD2. CDR3 nucleotide sequence: TGTGCCAGCAGTTTAGGTAGCGGGGACCTCACAGATACGCAGTATTTT. Amino acids: CASSLGSGDLTDTQYF.